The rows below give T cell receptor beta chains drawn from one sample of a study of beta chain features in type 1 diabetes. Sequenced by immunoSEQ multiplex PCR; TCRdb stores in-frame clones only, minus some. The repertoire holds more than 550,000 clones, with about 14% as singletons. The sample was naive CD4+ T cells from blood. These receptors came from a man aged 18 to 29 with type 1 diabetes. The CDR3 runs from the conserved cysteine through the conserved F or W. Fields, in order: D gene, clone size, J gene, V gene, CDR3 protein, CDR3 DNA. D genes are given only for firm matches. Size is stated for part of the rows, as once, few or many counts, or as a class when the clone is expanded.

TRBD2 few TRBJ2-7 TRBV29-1 CSVGTSGGRGEWYEQYF TGCAGCGTTGGGACTAGCGGGGGGCGAGGCGAGTGGTACGAGCAGTACTTC
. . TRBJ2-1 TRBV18 CASSPPSRYNEQFF TGTGCCAGCTCACCACCGTCCAGGTACAATGAGCAGTTCTTC
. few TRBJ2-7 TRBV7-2 CASSPDYFAYEQYF TGTGCCAGCAGTCCAGACTATTTTGCCTACGAGCAGTACTTC
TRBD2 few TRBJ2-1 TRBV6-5 CASSPRLAGRNEQFF TGTGCCAGCAGTCCTCGACTAGCGGGCCGCAATGAGCAGTTCTTC
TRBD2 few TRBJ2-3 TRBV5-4 CASSPGLAGGGDTQYF TGTGCCAGCAGCCCCGGACTAGCGGGGGGGGGAGATACGCAGTATTTT
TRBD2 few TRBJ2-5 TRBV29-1 CSGGLAGGPSETQYF TGCAGCGGCGGACTAGCGGGGGGGCCCAGTGAGACCCAGTACTTC
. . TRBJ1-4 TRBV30 CAWRYATNEKLFF TGTGCCTGGAGATATGCAACTAATGAAAAACTGTTTTTT
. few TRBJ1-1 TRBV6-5 CASSPPAGWQGAFF TGTGCCAGCAGTCCGCCCGCGGGATGGCAAGGAGCTTTCTTT
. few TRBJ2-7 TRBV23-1 CASSTQGRSSYEQYF TGCGCCAGCAGCACCCAGGGTCGGAGCTCCTACGAGCAGTACTTC
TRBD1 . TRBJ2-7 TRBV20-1 CSASLTGVGYF TGCAGTGCTAGTCTCACAGGGGTCGGGTACTTC
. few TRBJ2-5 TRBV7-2 CASSLERRETQYF TGTGCCAGCAGCTTGGAGAGGCGGGAGACCCAGTACTTC
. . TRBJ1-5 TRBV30 CAWKGQGNQPQHF TGTGCCTGGAAGGGCCAGGGCAATCAGCCCCAGCATTTT
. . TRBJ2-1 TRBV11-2 CASSPIWNEQFF TGTGCCAGCAGCCCAATTTGGAATGAGCAGTTCTTC
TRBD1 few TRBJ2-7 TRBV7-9 CASSRQLRDREWKYF TGTGCCAGCAGCCGTCAACTTCGGGACAGGGAGTGGAAGTACTTC
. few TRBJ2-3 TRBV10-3 CAISESRDGADTQYF TGTGCCATCAGTGAGTCAAGGGATGGCGCGGATACGCAGTATTTT
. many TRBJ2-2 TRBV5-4 CASSLKTGELFF TGTGCCAGCAGCTTGAAGACCGGGGAGCTGTTTTTT
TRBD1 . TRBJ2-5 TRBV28 CASSRQGAQETQYF TGTGCCAGCAGTAGACAGGGGGCGCAGGAGACCCAGTACTTC
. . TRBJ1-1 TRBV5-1 CASSLVPVNTEAFF TGCGCCAGCAGCTTGGTACCGGTAAACACTGAAGCTTTCTTT
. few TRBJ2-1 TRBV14 CASSQSSSYNEQFF TGTGCCAGCAGCCAATCTAGCTCCTACAATGAGCAGTTCTTC
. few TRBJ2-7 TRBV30 CAWSSTGAEQYF TGTGCCTGGAGTTCGACCGGGGCCGAGCAGTACTTC
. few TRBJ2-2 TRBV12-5 CASGLGPVNTGELFF TGTGCTAGTGGTTTGGGGCCAGTTAACACCGGGGAGCTGTTTTTT
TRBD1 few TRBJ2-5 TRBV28 CASSFRVGQGALGQYF TGTGCCAGCAGTTTCCGGGTAGGACAGGGGGCTCTCGGGCAGTACTTC
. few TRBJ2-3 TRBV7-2 CASSPQERTDTQYF TGTGCCAGCAGCCCTCAGGAGAGGACAGATACGCAGTATTTT
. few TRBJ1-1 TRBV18 CASSPQVLNTEAFF TGTGCCAGCTCACCACAGGTACTGAACACTGAAGCTTTCTTT
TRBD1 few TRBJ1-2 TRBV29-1 CSFSGTAVGYTF TGCAGCTTTAGCGGGACAGCCGTTGGCTACACCTTC
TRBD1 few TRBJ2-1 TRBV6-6 CASRTLQGPSYNEQFF TGTGCCAGCAGAACCCTACAGGGGCCTTCCTACAATGAGCAGTTCTTC
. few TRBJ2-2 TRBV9 CASSVDPVTGELFF TGTGCCAGCAGCGTCGACCCCGTTACCGGGGAGCTGTTTTTT
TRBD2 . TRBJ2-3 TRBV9 CASSVTSGGRDTQYF TGTGCCAGCAGCGTAACTAGCGGGGGGCGAGATACGCAGTATTTT
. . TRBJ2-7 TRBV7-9 CASSSGGRSYEQYF TGTGCCAGCAGCTCCGGGGGGCGCTCCTACGAGCAGTACTTC
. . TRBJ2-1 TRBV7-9 CASSVLQGSSYNEQFF TGTGCCAGCAGCGTACTACAGGGAAGCTCCTACAATGAGCAGTTCTTC
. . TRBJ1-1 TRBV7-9 CASSLGYAGEAFF TGTGCCAGCAGCTTGGGTTATGCGGGAGAAGCTTTCTTT
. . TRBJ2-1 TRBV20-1 CSANYNEQFF TGCAGTGCTAACTACAATGAGCAGTTCTTC
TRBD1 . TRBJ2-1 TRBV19 CASSIVRDSRYNEQFF TGTGCCAGTAGTATAGTTCGGGACAGCCGCTACAATGAGCAGTTCTTC
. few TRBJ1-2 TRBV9 CASSVGSGGNYGYTF TGTGCCAGCAGCGTAGGGTCCGGCGGTAACTATGGCTACACCTTC
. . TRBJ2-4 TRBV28 CASSPPDRGDIQYF TGTGCCAGCAGTCCCCCGGACCGAGGGGACATTCAGTACTTC
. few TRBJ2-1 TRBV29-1 CSGSILAEPYNEQFF TGCAGCGGGTCGATTTTAGCGGAGCCTTACAATGAGCAGTTCTTC
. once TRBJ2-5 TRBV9 CASSVGPGRETQYF TGTGCCAGCAGCGTGGGACCTGGGAGAGAGACCCAGTACTTC
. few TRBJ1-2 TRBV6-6 CASSYSGYGYTF TGTGCCAGCAGTTACTCCGGGTATGGCTACACCTTC
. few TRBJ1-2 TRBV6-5 CASRNPGIGDGYTF TGTGCCAGCAGAAACCCAGGGATAGGGGACGGCTACACCTTC
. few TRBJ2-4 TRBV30 CAWSDGVGNIQYF TGTGCCTGGAGCGACGGAGTTGGCAACATTCAGTACTTC
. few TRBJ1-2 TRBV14 CASSQDRGRPFTF TGTGCCAGCAGCCAAGATCGGGGCCGGCCCTTCACCTTC
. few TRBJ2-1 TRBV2 CASSVYGVNEQFF TGTGCCAGCAGTGTATATGGCGTAAATGAGCAGTTCTTC
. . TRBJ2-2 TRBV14 CASSRPGTTLRELFF TGTGCCAGCAGCCGACCCGGGACAACCCTCCGGGAGCTGTTTTTT
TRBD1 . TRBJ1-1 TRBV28 CATGTGAFHTEAFF TGTGCCACCGGGACAGGGGCCTTCCACACTGAAGCTTTCTTT